This is a list of T cell receptor beta chains from one sample in a study of cytomegalovirus exposure and HLA in healthy donors. TCRdb keeps only in-frame clones here, not all; method: immunoSEQ multiplex PCR. The ten top clones account for roughly 1.3%, within a sample of 150,000 to 200,000 clones. Sequencing was carried out using PBMCs. Receptor source: a woman between 55 and 75 years old in good health and CMV-seronegative. CDR3s include the opening cysteine and the closing phenylalanine or tryptophan. D genes are given only for firm matches.

V	J	D	CDR3	DNA
TRBV4-1	TRBJ1-2	-	CASSHPREGQDRNYGYTF	TGCGCCAGCAGCCACCCCCGGGAGGGGCAGGATCGAAACTATGGCTACACCTTC
TRBV7-3	TRBJ2-2	TRBD2	CASSLTSGGYTGELFF	TGTGCCAGCAGCTTAACCAGCGGGGGATATACCGGGGAGCTGTTTTTT
TRBV7-2	TRBJ1-1	TRBD1	CASSIWTGFSTEAFF	TGTGCCAGCAGCATTTGGACAGGCTTCTCGACTGAAGCTTTCTTT
TRBV11-2	TRBJ1-1	-	CASIDQGGNTEAFF	TGTGCCAGCATCGACCAAGGCGGGAACACTGAAGCTTTCTTT
TRBV4-1	TRBJ1-1	-	CASSQPYPQGWDTEAFF	TGCGCCAGCAGCCAACCTTATCCCCAGGGATGGGACACTGAAGCTTTCTTT
TRBV19	TRBJ2-1	TRBD2	CASSILAGGPSKYNEQFF	TGTGCCAGTAGTATACTAGCGGGAGGGCCCTCAAAGTACAATGAGCAGTTCTTC
TRBV5-1	TRBJ1-2	-	CASSPLREMYGYTF	TGCGCCAGCAGCCCCCTGAGGGAAATGTATGGCTACACCTTC
TRBV7-9	TRBJ2-7	TRBD2	CASSPPLAGTSGNVYEQYF	TGTGCCAGCAGCCCTCCCTTGGCCGGGACTAGCGGGAACGTGTACGAGCAGTACTTC
TRBV15	TRBJ2-2	TRBD1	CATTRDSSNTGELFF	TGTGCCACCACCAGGGACAGCTCGAACACCGGGGAGCTGTTTTTT
TRBV5-1	TRBJ2-2	TRBD2	CASSLLAGGSGELFF	TGCGCCAGCAGCTTGCTAGCGGGAGGATCTGGGGAGCTGTTTTTT
TRBV2	TRBJ1-5	-	CASSEQGHSNQPQHF	TGTGCCAGCAGTGAACAGGGACATTCCAATCAGCCCCAGCATTTT
TRBV5-1	TRBJ1-1	TRBD1	CASSYGQVNTEAFF	TGCGCCAGCAGCTATGGACAGGTGAACACTGAAGCTTTCTTT
TRBV27	TRBJ2-7	TRBD1	CASSLSRQGTSYEQYF	TGTGCCAGCAGTTTATCTAGACAGGGTACCTCCTACGAGCAGTACTTC
TRBV7-2	TRBJ1-6	-	CASSLRFGLLNSPLHF	TGTGCCAGCAGCTTAAGGTTTGGGCTGCTGAATTCACCCCTCCACTTT
TRBV6-6	TRBJ2-5	TRBD2	CASSPGLAMETQYF	TGTGCCAGCAGTCCCGGACTAGCGATGGAGACCCAGTACTTC
TRBV10-3	TRBJ2-3	-	CAIGAADTQYF	TGTGCCATCGGAGCTGCAGATACGCAGTATTTT
TRBV7-9	TRBJ1-1	-	CASRRERGTEAFF	TGTGCCAGTCGCCGAGAGAGAGGCACTGAAGCTTTCTTT
TRBV5-1	TRBJ2-7	-	CASSPDRTFSYEQYF	TGCGCCAGCAGCCCCGACAGAACCTTCTCCTACGAGCAGTACTTC
TRBV6-1	TRBJ2-3	-	CASSDYRVDTQYF	TGTGCCAGCAGTGATTACAGGGTTGATACGCAGTATTTT
TRBV12-5	TRBJ1-5	-	CASAGQLNQPQHF	TGTGCTAGTGCCGGACAGCTTAATCAGCCCCAGCATTTT
TRBV2	TRBJ2-1	-	CASSPQGFNEQFF	TGTGCCAGCAGCCCCCAGGGTTTCAATGAGCAGTTCTTC
TRBV2	TRBJ1-1	TRBD1	CASAGQLINTEAFF	TGTGCCAGCGCGGGACAGCTCATCAACACTGAAGCTTTCTTT
TRBV7-3	TRBJ2-1	-	CASSLGQNNEQFF	TGTGCCAGCAGCTTAGGGCAGAACAATGAGCAGTTCTTC
TRBV15	TRBJ1-1	-	CATSRDVNGGFGMNTEAFF	TGTGCCACCAGCAGAGATGTTAACGGGGGGTTCGGCATGAACACTGAAGCTTTCTTT
TRBV20-1	TRBJ1-2	-	CSASEVYGYTF	TGCAGTGCTAGCGAGGTCTATGGCTACACCTTC
TRBV27	TRBJ2-7	-	CASSTLRGNEQYF	TGTGCCAGCAGCACTCTCAGGGGCAACGAGCAGTACTTC
TRBV5-4	TRBJ2-2	-	CASSFNPAINTGELFF	TGTGCCAGCAGCTTCAACCCAGCGATAAACACCGGGGAGCTGTTTTTT
TRBV4-2	TRBJ2-1	TRBD1	CASSQERSGGRNEQFF	TGTGCCAGCAGCCAAGAGAGGTCAGGGGGTAGGAATGAGCAGTTCTTC
TRBV18	TRBJ1-1	TRBD1	CASSPRNTGGNTEAFF	TGTGCCAGCTCACCACGCAACACAGGGGGTAACACTGAAGCTTTCTTT
TRBV5-6	TRBJ2-1	TRBD2	CASSLDDHAGVSFNEQFF	TGTGCCAGCAGCTTGGATGACCACGCGGGGGTTAGTTTTAATGAGCAGTTCTTC
TRBV9	TRBJ2-1	-	CASSGSGTYNEQFF	TGTGCCAGCAGCGGTTCCGGGACTTACAATGAGCAGTTCTTC
TRBV5-1	TRBJ1-1	TRBD1	CASSWTGGEAFF	TGCGCCAGCAGCTGGACAGGGGGAGAAGCTTTCTTT
TRBV5-1	TRBJ1-2	TRBD1	CASSQKLGQTNYGYTF	TGCGCCAGCAGCCAAAAGTTGGGACAGACCAACTATGGCTACACCTTC
TRBV4-2	TRBJ2-7	-	CASSQVLSSYEQYF	TGTGCCAGCAGCCAGGTACTGAGCTCCTACGAGCAGTACTTC
TRBV9	TRBJ1-1	TRBD1	CASSVARTGTEAFF	TGTGCCAGCAGCGTAGCCCGGACAGGGACCGAAGCTTTCTTT
TRBV7-2	TRBJ1-2	TRBD1	CASSRGTGQDFTF	TGTGCCAGCAGCCGAGGGACAGGGCAAGACTTCACCTTC
TRBV18	TRBJ1-6	TRBD1	CASSPGQGGYSPLHF	TGTGCCAGCTCACCGGGACAGGGGGGGTATTCACCCCTCCACTTT
TRBV10-1	TRBJ2-1	TRBD2	CASSFFTSGTDNEQFF	TGCGCCAGCTCTTTCTTCACTAGCGGGACCGACAATGAGCAGTTCTTC
TRBV4-1	TRBJ2-5	-	CASSQGYRPQETQYF	TGCGCCAGCAGCCAAGGATACAGACCCCAAGAGACCCAGTACTTC